A selection of T cell receptor beta chains follows, all from one sample in a study of graft-versus-host responses after intestinal transplantation. The protocol was immunoSEQ multiplex PCR, while the TCRdb copy is restricted to in-frame clones and leaves out a portion. The profile shows some 92,000 clones, roughly 92% of them singletons. Their antigen targets remain unknown. This material consisted of unstimulated CD4+ T cells sorted from spleen or lymph node cells, taken before intestinal transplant. Receptors were obtained from a human donor who received an intestinal transplant. Each CDR3 is given without its conserved first and last residue.

V	J	CDR3
TRBV5-5	TRBJ1-2	ASSLQDRGLYGYT
TRBV10-3	TRBJ2-6	AISGGSAAGGSGANVLT
TRBV7-3	TRBJ2-3	ASSPGLAGGSTDTQY
TRBV5-1	TRBJ1-1	ASSLGTGYMNTEAF
TRBV29-1	TRBJ2-7	SVQTSGHEQY
TRBV2	TRBJ1-2	ASSLGFNYGYT
TRBV5-1	TRBJ2-1	ASSLAGGNYNEQF
TRBV7-7	TRBJ2-2	ASSLHLAGQVIPGELF
TRBV27	TRBJ1-5	ASSLRGAQPQH
TRBV4-1	TRBJ2-1	ASSQEPVIAASSYNEQF
TRBV5-4	TRBJ1-5	ASSPLGRDGGNQPQH
TRBV27	TRBJ2-7	VSEGRGYEQY
TRBV9	TRBJ2-2	ASSVSQNTGELF
TRBV5-1	TRBJ2-7	ASSLLLAGNYEQY
TRBV11-2	TRBJ2-7	ASSSPDRATYEQY
TRBV15	TRBJ2-7	ATSRDLEGGRRPTH
TRBV4-1	.	ASSRWGTGVYEQY
TRBV5-8	TRBJ2-1	ASGGSLYEQF
TRBV7-9	TRBJ1-5	ASSLGPGQGASNQPQH
TRBV20-1	TRBJ1-6	SARRGSPLH
TRBV15	TRBJ2-5	ATTQDRGRETQY
TRBV29-1	TRBJ2-5	SVVQLQETQY
TRBV18	TRBJ2-1	ASLRQDRPSEQF